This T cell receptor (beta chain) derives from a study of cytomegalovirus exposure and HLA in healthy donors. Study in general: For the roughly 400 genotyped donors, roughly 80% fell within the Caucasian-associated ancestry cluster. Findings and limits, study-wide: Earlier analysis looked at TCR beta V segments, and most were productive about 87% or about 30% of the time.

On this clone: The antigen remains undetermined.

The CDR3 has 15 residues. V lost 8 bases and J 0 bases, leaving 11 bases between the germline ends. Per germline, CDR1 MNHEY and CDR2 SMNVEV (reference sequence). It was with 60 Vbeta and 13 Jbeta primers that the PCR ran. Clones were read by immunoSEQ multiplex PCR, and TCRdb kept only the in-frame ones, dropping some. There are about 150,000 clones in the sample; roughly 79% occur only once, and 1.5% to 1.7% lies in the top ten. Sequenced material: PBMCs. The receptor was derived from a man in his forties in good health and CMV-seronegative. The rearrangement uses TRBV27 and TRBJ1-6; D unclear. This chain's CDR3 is CASFSLSSYNSPLHF. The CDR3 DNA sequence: TGTGCCAGCTTTTCTCTCAGCTCCTATAATTCACCCCTCCACTTT.